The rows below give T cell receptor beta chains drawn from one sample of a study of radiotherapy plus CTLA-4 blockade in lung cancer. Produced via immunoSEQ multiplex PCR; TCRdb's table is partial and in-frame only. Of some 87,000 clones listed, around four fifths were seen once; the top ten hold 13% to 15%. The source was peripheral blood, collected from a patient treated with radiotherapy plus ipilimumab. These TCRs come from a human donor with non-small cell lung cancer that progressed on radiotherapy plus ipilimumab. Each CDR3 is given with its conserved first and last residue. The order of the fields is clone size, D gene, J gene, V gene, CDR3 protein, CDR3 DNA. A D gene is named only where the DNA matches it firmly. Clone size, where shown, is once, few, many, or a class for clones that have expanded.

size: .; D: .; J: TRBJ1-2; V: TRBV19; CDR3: CASSTARAGRNYGYTF; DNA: TGTGCCAGTAGTACCGCCCGGGCGGGGCGGAACTATGGCTACACCTTC
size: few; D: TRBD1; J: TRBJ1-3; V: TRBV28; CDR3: CASSSSPGQGNTIYF; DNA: TGTGCCAGCAGTTCTTCTCCGGGACAGGGAAACACCATATATTTT
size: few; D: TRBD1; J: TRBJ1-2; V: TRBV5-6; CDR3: CASSPGQGSNYGYTF; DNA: TGTGCCAGCAGCCCCGGACAGGGGTCAAACTATGGCTACACCTTC
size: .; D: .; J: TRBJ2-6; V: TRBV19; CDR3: CASSIWEAGANVLTF; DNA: TGTGCCAGTAGTATCTGGGAAGCTGGGGCCAACGTCCTGACTTTC
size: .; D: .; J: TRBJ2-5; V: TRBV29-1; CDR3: CSVGWQETQYF; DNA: TGCAGCGTTGGCTGGCAAGAGACCCAGTACTTC
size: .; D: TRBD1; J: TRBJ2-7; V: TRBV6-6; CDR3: CASSYSRGQGLYEQYF; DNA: TGTGCCAGCAGTTACTCGAGGGGACAGGGTTTGTACGAGCAGTACTTC
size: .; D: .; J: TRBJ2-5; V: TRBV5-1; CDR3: CASSSILSDQETQYF; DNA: TGCGCCAGCAGCTCGATTTTGTCGGACCAAGAGACCCAGTACTTC
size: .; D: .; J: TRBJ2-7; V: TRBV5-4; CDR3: CASSFGERTSCEQYF; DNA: TGTGCCAGCAGCTTCGGCGAGCGGACCTCCTGCGAGCAGTACTTC
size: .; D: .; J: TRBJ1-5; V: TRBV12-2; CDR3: CASRLAYELEGTGQPQHF; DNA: TGTGCAAGTCGCTTAGCGTACGAGCTCGAGGGTACGGGTCAGCCCCAGCATTTT
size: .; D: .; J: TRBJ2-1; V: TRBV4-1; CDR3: CASSQDGSGGSYNEQFF; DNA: TGCGCCAGCAGCCAAGATGGTTCCGGGGGCTCATACAATGAGCAGTTCTTC
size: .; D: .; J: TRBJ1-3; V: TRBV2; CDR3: CASSGNTIYF; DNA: TGTGCCAGCAGTGGGAACACCATATATTTT
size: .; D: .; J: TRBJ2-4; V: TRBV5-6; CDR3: CASSQNRATLKSIQYF; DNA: TGTGCCAGCAGCCAGAATAGGGCAACCCTAAAGAGCATTCAGTACTTC
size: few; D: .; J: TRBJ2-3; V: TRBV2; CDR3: CASSVVYTQYF; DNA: TGTGCCAGCAGTGTCGTGTATACGCAGTATTTT
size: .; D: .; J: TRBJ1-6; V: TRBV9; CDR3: CASSGRTVGAPLHF; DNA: TGTGCCAGCAGCGGAAGGACCGTAGGAGCCCCCCTCCACTTT